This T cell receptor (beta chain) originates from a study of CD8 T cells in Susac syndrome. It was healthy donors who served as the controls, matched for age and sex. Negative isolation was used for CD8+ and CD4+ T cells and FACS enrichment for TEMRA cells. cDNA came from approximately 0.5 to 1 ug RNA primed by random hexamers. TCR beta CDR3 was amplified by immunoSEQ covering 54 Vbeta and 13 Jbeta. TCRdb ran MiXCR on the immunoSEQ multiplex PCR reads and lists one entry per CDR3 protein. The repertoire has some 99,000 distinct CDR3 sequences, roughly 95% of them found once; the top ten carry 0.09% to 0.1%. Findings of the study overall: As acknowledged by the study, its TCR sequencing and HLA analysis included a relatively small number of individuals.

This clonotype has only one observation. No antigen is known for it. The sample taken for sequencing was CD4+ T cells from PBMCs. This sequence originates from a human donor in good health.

CDR3 sequence: CSAVSRGQETQYF. DNA for the CDR3: TGCAGTGCGGTGAGCAGGGGCCAAGAGACCCAGTACTTC. V is TRBV20-1 and J is TRBJ2-5, with D perhaps matching TRBD1 (6 bases). CDR1 and CDR2 (germline): DFQATT, SNEGSKA (reference sequence). With 6 bases removed from V and 1 base from J, the gap between germline ends came to 12 bases. The length of the CDR3 is 13 residues.